Presented here are 8 T cell receptor beta chains from one specimen sequenced in a study of cytomegalovirus exposure and HLA in healthy donors. PCR primers comprised 60 Vbeta and 13 Jbeta primers. Some clones are missing from TCRdb's copy, which holds only in-frame ones; the method was immunoSEQ multiplex PCR. The data hold roughly 120,000 clones, with more than 60% observed a single time. What was sequenced was PBMCs. Every receptor here comes from a young man in good health and CMV-seropositive.

This clone was counted many times. The chain combines TRBV15 with TRBJ1-2; maybe TRBD1 (6 bases). The CDR3 runs 16 residues. The ends were cut back, 5 bases at V and 3 bases at J, with 19 bases in the middle. Germline V gene sequence: CDR1 LNHNV, CDR2 YYDKDF (reference sequence). The CDR3 here is CATSPGDRIGYYGYTF. CDR3 DNA sequence: TGTGCCACCAGCCCAGGGGACCGGATAGGGTACTATGGCTACACCTTC.

The chain combines TRBV9 with TRBJ1-6, with 10 nucleotides matching TRBD1. V lost 3 bases, J lost 10 bases, and 7 bases stayed unmatched. The CDR3 runs to 15 residues. CDR1 SGDLS and CDR2 YYNGEE come from the germline V gene. CDR3 nucleotides: TGTGCCAGCAGCGCATCCGGGACAGGGGAATCACCCCTCCACTTT. It encodes CASSASGTGESPLHF.

V and J are TRBV29-1 and TRBJ2-1; TRBD2 matches at 10 bases. The CDR3 consists of 19 residues. The ends lost 0 bases at V and 5 bases at J; junction bases unmatched: 16. CDR1 and CDR2 from the germline V gene are SQVTM and ANQGSEA. CDR3 nucleotide sequence: TGCAGCGTTGAAGACCGCGCTAGCGGGGGCCGAGGGGTAAACAATGAGCAGTTCTTC. Amino acid sequence: CSVEDRASGGRGVNNEQFF.

The chain has TRBV2 and TRBJ1-6; a weak D match, TRBD1 (6 bases). The V gene lost 8 bases and the J gene lost 0 bases, with 17 bases spanning the gap. The CDR3 is 17 amino acids. The germline CDR1 and CDR2 sequences are SNHLY and FYNNEI. The CDR3 sequence: CASQRGGHSSYNSPLHF. In DNA form, the CDR3 reads TGTGCCAGCCAAAGGGGGGGACACAGCTCCTATAATTCACCCCTCCACTTT.

The CDR3 loop is CASSVEGSHGYTF. CDR3 nucleotides: TGTGCCAGCAGTGTCGAGGGTTCCCATGGCTACACCTTC. The gene calls are TRBV2 and TRBJ1-2; D is uncertain. The CDR3 covers 13 residues. Trimming shortened V by 4 bases and J by 6 bases, and 12 bases separated the two germline ends. The germline V gene encodes CDR1 SNHLY and CDR2 FYNNEI.

This chain links TRBV30 with TRBJ2-5; 8 bases agree with TRBD2. Per the germline V gene, CDR1 is GTSNPN and CDR2 is SVGIG (reference sequence). V was pared by 3 bases and J by 0 bases, with 9 bases of the junction left unmatched. The length of the CDR3 is 16 residues. The CDR3 DNA reads as TGTGCCTGGAGGGGACATCCAGCGGGGGACCAAGAGACCCAGTACTTC. Its protein product is CAWRGHPAGDQETQYF.

J is TRBJ1-1 and V is TRBV7-9; TRBD1 is a possible D gene (5 bases). Germline V lookup: CDR1 SEHNR, CDR2 FQNEAQ (reference sequence). V was shortened by 8 bases and J by 0 bases, with 13 bases between the two germline ends. The CDR3 covers 14 residues. CDR3 residues: CASQTGHLNTEAFF. The DNA of the CDR3 is TGTGCCAGCCAAACCGGACATCTGAACACTGAAGCTTTCTTT.

A word on this clone: At one of its ends the junction is not consistent with the germline gene, which may arise from a read error. The CDR3 nucleotides read TGTTCCAGCAGCTCCCAGGATGGAGGCTACACCTTC. Translating gives CSSSSQDGGYTF. The chain carries TRBV7-9 and TRBJ1-2; no definite D call. The germline V gene has CDR1 SEHNR and CDR2 FQNEAQ (reference sequence). The CDR3 covers 12 residues. Looking up the rest from reference TRBV7-9 and TRBJ1-2 gives the full variable domain: DTGVSQNPRHKITKRGQNVTFRCDPISEHNRLYWYRQTLGQGPEFLTYFQNEAQLEKSRLLSDRFSAERPKGSFSTLEIQRTEQGDSAMYLCSSSSQDGGYTFGSGTRLTVV.